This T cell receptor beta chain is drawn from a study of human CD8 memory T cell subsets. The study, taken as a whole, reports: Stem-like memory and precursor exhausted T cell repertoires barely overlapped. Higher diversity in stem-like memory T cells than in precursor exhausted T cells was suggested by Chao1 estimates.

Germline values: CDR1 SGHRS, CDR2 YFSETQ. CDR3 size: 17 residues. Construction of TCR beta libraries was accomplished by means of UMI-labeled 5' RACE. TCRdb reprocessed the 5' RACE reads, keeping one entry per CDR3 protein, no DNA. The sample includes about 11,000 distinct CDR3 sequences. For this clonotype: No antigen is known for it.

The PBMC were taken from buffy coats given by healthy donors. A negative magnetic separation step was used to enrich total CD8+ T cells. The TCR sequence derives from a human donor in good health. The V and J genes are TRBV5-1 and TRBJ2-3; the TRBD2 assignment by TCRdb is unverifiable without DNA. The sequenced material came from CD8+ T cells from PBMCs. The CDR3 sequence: CASSLDGGEASTDTQYF.